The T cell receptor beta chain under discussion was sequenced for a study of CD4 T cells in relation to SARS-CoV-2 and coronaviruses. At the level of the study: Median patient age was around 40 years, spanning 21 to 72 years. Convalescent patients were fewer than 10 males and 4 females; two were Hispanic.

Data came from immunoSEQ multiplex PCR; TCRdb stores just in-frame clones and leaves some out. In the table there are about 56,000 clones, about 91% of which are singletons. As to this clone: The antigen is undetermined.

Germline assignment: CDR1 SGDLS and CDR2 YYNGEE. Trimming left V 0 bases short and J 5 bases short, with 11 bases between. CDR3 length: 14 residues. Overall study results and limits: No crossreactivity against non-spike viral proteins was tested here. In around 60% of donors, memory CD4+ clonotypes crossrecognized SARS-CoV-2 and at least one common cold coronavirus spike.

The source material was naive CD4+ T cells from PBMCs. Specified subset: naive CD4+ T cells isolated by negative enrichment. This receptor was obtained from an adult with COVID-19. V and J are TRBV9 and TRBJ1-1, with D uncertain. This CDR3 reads CASSVAVTGTEAFF. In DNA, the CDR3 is TGTGCCAGCAGCGTAGCCGTGACGGGAACTGAAGCTTTCTTT.